The text below deals with one T cell receptor (beta chain). Participants came from fewer than 25 US areas, aged about 18 to 100 years. Participants had their cohort set by participant-reported clinical history. This sample is drawn from a study of blood T cell repertoires in COVID-19. Study context: PBMCs, B-cell-depleted T cells, or T cells provided the cDNA or gDNA that made up the material.

Original handling: Quantification of nucleated cells was approximated via reference gene primer amplification. This table comes from immunoSEQ multiplex PCR, and its TCRdb copy is limited to in-frame clones, with some not included. For V, J and clone size, that table is used; D and trimming come from the DNA. The sample contains roughly 180,000 clones, approximately 81% of which appear only once. The sequence came from a middle-aged woman with acute COVID-19. Sequencing input: PBMCs or T cells enriched from blood (not recorded which).

CDR3 DNA sequence: TGCGCCAGCAGCTTTGGGACAGGGCAAGGAGATACGCAGTATTTT. Amino acid sequence: CASSFGTGQGDTQYF. The V and J genes are TRBV5-1 and TRBJ2-3, with 9 bases that match TRBD1. The CDR3 contains 15 residues. The trim removed 2 bases at V and 5 bases at J, leaving 6 bases unmatched. Germline V gene data show CDR1 as SGHRS and CDR2 as YFSETQ.